A selection of T cell receptor beta chains follows, all from one sample in a study of blood T cell repertoires in COVID-19. TCRdb keeps only in-frame clones here, not all; method: immunoSEQ multiplex PCR. The data show approximately 50,000 clones, about 79% seen once. Source material: peripheral blood. The receptors derive from a man older than 75 with COVID-19, enrolled during active disease. Each CDR3 is given with its conserved first and last residue. Fields, in order: J gene, D gene, V gene, clone size, CDR3 DNA, CDR3 protein. The D gene is left open where the match is weak. Some rows mark clone size as missing; the rest say once, few, many or name a class of expanded clone.

>TRBJ1-3|TRBD1|TRBV29-1|-
TGCAGCGTGCGGGACAGCGGAAACACCATATATTTT
CSVRDSGNTIYF
>TRBJ2-5|-|TRBV21-1|-
TGTGCCAGCAGCAAGCGCCCCCACATCAACGACAGGACTCCGAATATAGAGACCCAGTACTTC
CASSKRPHINDRTPNIETQYF
>TRBJ1-2|-|TRBV6-1|-
TGTGCCAGCAGTGAAGGGCCGTCCTATGGCTACACCTTC
CASSEGPSYGYTF
>TRBJ2-1|TRBD2|TRBV9|once
TGTGCCAGCAGCAAGCGGGACTCCAGGGCGGATGAGCAGTTCTTC
CASSKRDSRADEQFF
>TRBJ1-2|-|TRBV6-6|once
TGTGCCAGCAGTACCCGACAGGTTAACTATGGCTACACCTTC
CASSTRQVNYGYTF
>TRBJ2-1|TRBD1|TRBV10-3|-
TGTGCCATCGACAGGGTGGGTGAGCAGTTCTTC
CAIDRVGEQFF
>TRBJ2-2|-|TRBV5-5|-
TGTGCCAGCAGCTTGGAGGCAGGGGCGGGCGGGGAGCTGTTTTTT
CASSLEAGAGGELFF
>TRBJ1-2|-|TRBV12-3/TRBV12-4|-
TGTGCCAGCAGTTCCCCTGGGGAGGGGGGCTACACCTTC
CASSSPGEGGYTF
>TRBJ1-4|-|TRBV4-1|-
TGCGCCAGCAGCCAAGGGGGGCGGCCTAAACTGTTTTTT
CASSQGGRPKLFF
>TRBJ2-5|TRBD1|TRBV29-1|-
TGCAGCGTTGGGGGACAGGGGGCCCCGGAGACCCAGTACTTC
CSVGGQGAPETQYF
>TRBJ1-4|-|TRBV6-1|-
TGTGCCAGCAGTGACCACTTGGGGGCCGGGGCTGAAAAACTGTTTTTT
CASSDHLGAGAEKLFF
>TRBJ1-6|-|TRBV28|-
TGTGCCAGCAGTTTCCCAGGCGTGGGGGCAAATTCACCCCTCCACTTT
CASSFPGVGANSPLHF
>TRBJ2-1|TRBD2|TRBV24-1|-
TGTGCCACCAGTGATCCGGGACTAGCGGACTCCTACAATGAGCAGTTCTTC
CATSDPGLADSYNEQFF
>TRBJ1-2|-|TRBV19|-
TGTGCCAGTAGTATTTTGTGGCAAGACTATGGCTACACCTTC
CASSILWQDYGYTF
>TRBJ2-7|-|TRBV2|-
TGTGCCAGCAGAGGAAGCGGAACGGGGGAGCAGTACTTC
CASRGSGTGEQYF